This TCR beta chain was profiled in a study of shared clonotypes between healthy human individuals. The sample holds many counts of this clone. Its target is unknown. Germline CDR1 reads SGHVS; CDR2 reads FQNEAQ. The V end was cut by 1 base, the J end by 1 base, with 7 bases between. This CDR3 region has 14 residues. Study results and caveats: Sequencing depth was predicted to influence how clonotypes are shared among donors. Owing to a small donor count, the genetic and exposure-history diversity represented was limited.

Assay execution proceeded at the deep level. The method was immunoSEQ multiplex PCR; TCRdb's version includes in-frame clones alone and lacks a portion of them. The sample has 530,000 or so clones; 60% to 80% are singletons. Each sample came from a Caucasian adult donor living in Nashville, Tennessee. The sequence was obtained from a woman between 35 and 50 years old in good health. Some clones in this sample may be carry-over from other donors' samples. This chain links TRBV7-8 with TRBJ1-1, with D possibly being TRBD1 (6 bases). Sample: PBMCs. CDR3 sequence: CASSLGGGNTEAFF. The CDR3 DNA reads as TGTGCCAGCAGCTTAGGAGGGGGGAACACTGAAGCTTTCTTT.